What follows are 17 T cell receptor beta chains derived from one specimen sequenced in a study of T cell repertoires in cytomegalovirus infection (dated by TCRdb to 2018 to 2020). This sample's treatment or condition label indicates: in vitro stimulation with specific CMV peptide epitopes to enrich CMV-specific T cells. The data were produced on an Illumina HiSeq 1500. The public reads were quality trimmed at Q25 with fastp and then assembled into clones with MiXCR by TCRdb, keeping productive beta chains. CDR3 protein duplicates are merged, each entry listing the most common genes and DNA. The sample data list some 480,000 distinct CDR3 sequences, and 33% of these were observed just once. The top ten clones comprise roughly 16% of the sample. These TCRs' antigens remain unknown. Sequencing used cultured PBMCs, obtained from culture after CMV antigen stimulation. The receptors shown here come from a human donor in good health (CMV status not recorded). Some clones in this sample may be carry-over from other donors' samples.

The V gene is TRBV19, the J gene TRBJ2-1; D not resolved. V gave up 4 bases and J gave up 0 bases, with 10 bases separating them. This CDR3 comprises 15 residues. CDR1 and CDR2 (germline): LNHDA, SQIVND (reference sequence). The CDR3 nucleotides are TGTGCCAGTAGTACCCTAGAGAGCTCCTACAATGAGCAGTTCTTC. This encodes CASSTLESSYNEQFF.

The CDR3 sequence is CASSQPTSASLREQFF. DNA for the CDR3: TGCGCCAGCAGCCAACCAACTAGCGCGAGCCTGCGTGAGCAGTTCTTC. J is TRBJ2-1 and V is TRBV4-1; 7 bases are a match to TRBD2. This CDR3 is 16 amino acids long. Looked up from germline, CDR1 is MGHRA and CDR2 is YSYEKL. The junction had 13 bases not matched to a gene; V was cut back by 2 bases and J by 9 bases.

This chain joins TRBV3-1 and TRBJ1-1; no definite D call. Trimming cost V 0 bases and J 4 bases, with 12 bases left between them. The CDR3 has 15 amino acids. The germline CDR1 and CDR2 sequences are LGHDT and YNNKEL (reference sequence). The chain's CDR3 is CASSQDNALGTEAFF. The CDR3 coding sequence is TGTGCCAGCAGCCAAGATAACGCCCTGGGCACTGAAGCTTTCTTT.

The chain employs TRBV7-4 and TRBJ2-1; D remains ambiguous. The CDR3 has 14 residues. In germline, CDR1 is SGHVT, CDR2 SQSDAQ. V lost 3 bases and J lost 5, with 11 bases in between. CDR3 sequence (DNA): TGTGCCAGCAGCTTTTACTCGGATCACAATGAGCAGTTCTTC. It is translated as CASSFYSDHNEQFF.

This chain links TRBV6-1 with TRBJ2-2, with D unclear. Between the trimmed V and J ends, which lost 6 bases and 4 bases, there was a span of 12 bases. Germline V CDR1 and CDR2: MNHNS, SASEGT. The CDR3 totals 14 residues. Written as DNA, the CDR3 is TGTGCCAGCAGCCGCCCAACAACCACCGGGGAGCTGTTTTTT. Amino acid sequence: CASSRPTTTGELFF.

V gene TRBV7-2 combines with J gene TRBJ1-5; the match to TRBD1 covers 7 bases. V was pared by 5 bases and J by 3 bases, with 10 bases of the junction left unmatched. Germline assignment: CDR1 SGHTA and CDR2 FQGNSA. The CDR3 covers 16 residues. The chain's CDR3 is CASSANQGGNNQPQHF. The DNA for the CDR3 is TGTGCCAGCAGCGCAAACCAGGGGGGCAACAATCAGCCCCAGCATTTT.

V and J are TRBV7-9 and TRBJ2-3; D is tentatively TRBD1 or TRBD2 (5 bases each). The V and J ends lost 5 bases and 2 bases respectively, with 17 bases between them. The CDR3 contains 16 residues. Germline CDR1 and CDR2: SEHNR and FQNEAQ (reference sequence). CDR3 in amino acids: CASSKPGRTDTDTQYF. CDR3 bases: TGTGCCAGCAGCAAACCGGGACGGACGGACACAGATACGCAGTATTTT.

This clonotype has only a few counts. This sequence joins TRBV7-2 and TRBJ1-3; D is unclear. From germline, CDR1 is SGHTA and CDR2 FQGNSA. This CDR3 contains 17 residues. The germline V and J ends were trimmed by 1 base and 2 bases, with 15 bases remaining between them. The CDR3 sequence is CASSLGWARDAGNTIYF. The CDR3 DNA reads as TGTGCCAGCAGCTTAGGCTGGGCGCGAGATGCTGGAAACACCATATATTTT.

The chain joins TRBV11-3 to TRBJ1-1; D gene uncertain. CDR1 SGHNT and CDR2 YENEEA come from the germline V gene. The CDR3 is 14 amino acids. The germline V and J ends were trimmed by 3 bases and 1 base, with 9 bases remaining between them. In DNA, the CDR3 is TGTGCCAGCAGCTTCTCCTGGGGGAACACTGAAGCTTTCTTT. Translation gives CASSFSWGNTEAFF. The full variable domain, completed using reference TRBV11-3 and TRBJ1-1, is EAGVVQSPRYKIIEKKQPVAFWCNPISGHNTLYWYLQNLGQGPELLIRYENEEAVDDSQLPKDRFSAERLKGVDSTLKIQPAELGDSAVYLCASSFSWGNTEAFFGQGTRLTVV.

The chain uses TRBV7-2 and TRBJ2-5; TRBD2 agrees at 8 bases. Germline V gene sequence: CDR1 SGHTA, CDR2 FQGNSA. V lost 2 bases to trimming and J lost 5 bases; unmatched junction nucleotides: 7. CDR3 length equals 15 residues. CDR3 sequence: CASSLIGLARETQYF. The CDR3 DNA follows: TGTGCCAGCAGCTTAATTGGACTAGCTCGGGAGACCCAGTACTTC. Full variable domain (missing parts from reference TRBV7-2 and TRBJ2-5): GAGVSQSPSNKVTEKGKDVELRCDPISGHTALYWYRQSLGQGLEFLIYFQGNSAPDKSGLPSDRFSAERTGGSVSTLTIQRTQQEDSAVYLCASSLIGLARETQYFGPGTRLLVL.

The J gene is TRBJ1-5, the V gene TRBV19; TRBD1 is a possible D gene (5 bases). V lost 6 bases to trimming and J lost 0 bases, with 15 bases between them. CDR3 length: 16 amino acids. Per the germline V gene, CDR1 is LNHDA and CDR2 is SQIVND (reference sequence). CDR3 DNA sequence: TGTGCCAGTAGCTATGGGGACCCCGCTAGCAATCAGCCCCAGCATTTT. The encoded protein is CASSYGDPASNQPQHF.

The chain links TRBV19 to TRBJ2-3; maybe TRBD1 (5 bases). Germline values: CDR1 LNHDA, CDR2 SQIVND (reference sequence). Trimming shortened V by 4 bases and J by 6 bases, and 14 bases separated the two germline ends. This CDR3 is built from 14 residues. The CDR3 region is CASSTQTGADTQYF. CDR3 DNA sequence: TGTGCCAGTAGTACACAAACAGGAGCTGATACGCAGTATTTT.

The rearrangement joins TRBV19 to TRBJ2-1; no clear D gene. V gave up 0 bases and J gave up 6 bases, with 12 bases separating them. The germline V gene encodes CDR1 LNHDA and CDR2 SQIVND (reference sequence). The CDR3 is made up of 15 amino acids. Written as DNA, the CDR3 is TGTGCCAGTAGTATAGATATCGGATACAGCAATGAGCAGTTCTTC. This encodes CASSIDIGYSNEQFF. Full variable domain (remainder filled in from reference TRBV19 and TRBJ2-1): DGGITQSPKYLFRKEGQNVTLSCEQNLNHDAMYWYRQDPGQGLRLIYYSQIVNDFQKGDIAEGYSVSREKKESFPLTVTSAQKNPTAFYLCASSIDIGYSNEQFFGPGTRLTVL.

CDR3 DNA sequence: TGTGCCAGCAGCGTTACAGGGCTGGGGGAGACCCAGTACTTC. Translating it yields CASSVTGLGETQYF. The chain joins TRBV9 to TRBJ2-5; tentative D call: TRBD1 (6 bases). Germline lookup yields CDR1 SGDLS and CDR2 YYNGEE. V was clipped by 2 bases and J by 5 bases, with 13 bases between them. This CDR3 is 14 amino acids long.

This clonotype occurred a few times. The chain links TRBV12-3 or TRBV12-4 to TRBJ1-2; D uncertain. The germline V and J ends were trimmed by 1 base and 6 bases, with 12 bases remaining between them. The CDR3 is 14 amino acids. The CDR3 bases are TGTGCCAGCAGTTTAGGGCCCACCGGGGATGGCTACACCTTC. This encodes CASSLGPTGDGYTF.

In this sample, this clonotype turned up a few times. The V call is TRBV11-2, the J call TRBJ2-5; D could derive from TRBD1 or TRBD2 (5 bases each). Trimming removed 2 bases at V and 3 bases at J, with 10 bases between. CDR3 length: 14 residues. CDR1 is SGHAT, CDR2 FQNNGV, per germline. The CDR3 DNA follows: TGTGCCAGCAGCTTACGTGGGGGAGAAGAGACCCAGTACTTC. Encoded protein: CASSLRGGEETQYF.

This chain uses TRBV19 with TRBJ2-3; 10 bases line up with TRBD2. V was pared by 5 bases and J by 3 bases, with 8 bases of the junction left unmatched. Germline lookup yields CDR1 LNHDA and CDR2 SQIVND (reference sequence). CDR3 length: 16 amino acids. CDR3 in amino acids: CASSSPLAGETDTQYF. In nucleotides, the CDR3 is TGTGCCAGTAGTTCCCCTCTAGCGGGGGAAACAGATACGCAGTATTTT.